The source of this T cell receptor beta chain is a study of cytomegalovirus exposure and HLA in healthy donors. Points from the study as a whole: Rare TCR sequences dominated, though some public TCRs recurred in many donors. CMV antigen specificity of three CMV-associated chains was confirmed in vitro.

As concerns this clone: What it recognizes is unknown.

Germline assignment: CDR1 KGHSH and CDR2 LQKENI. The V gene lost 8 bases and the J gene lost 1 base, with 12 bases spanning the gap. This CDR3 region has 14 residues. PCR involved 60 Vbeta and 13 Jbeta primers. Under the authors' procedure: An analysis performed later counted around 86 million unique TCR beta chains (around 11 million of them shared). Assay: immunoSEQ multiplex PCR; the TCRdb copy retains only in-frame clones and omits some. V and J calls and clone size come straight from that table; D and trimming were deduced from the DNA. In the table there are about 160,000 clones, around 90% of which are singletons.

Input material: PBMCs. The V gene is TRBV18, the J gene TRBJ1-3, with D uncertain. This receptor was identified in a woman aged 25 to 45 in good health and CMV-seronegative. The CDR3 DNA reads as TGTGCCAGCCGAGGGCAGGCTTCTGGAAACACCATATATTTT. It translates to CASRGQASGNTIYF.